This T cell receptor (beta chain) comes out of a study of blood T cell repertoires in COVID-19. Overall study: Spain, Italy and the United States supplied samples that represented acute and convalescent COVID-19. Sample material is recorded as cDNA or gDNA derived from T cells, B-cell-depleted T cells, or PBMCs.

Original methodology: Researchers report that nucleated cell counts were estimated from reference gene primer amplification. Only in-frame clones appear in the TCRdb table, and some are missing; sequencing was by immunoSEQ multiplex PCR. V and J calls plus clone size are reproduced from that table; the DNA served to infer D and trimming. The profile covers under 120,000 clones, with 75% to 90% appearing a single time and approximately 29% taken by the ten largest. Germline V CDR1 and CDR2: SGHTS, YDEGEE. The CDR3 loop spans 15 amino acids. J lost 5 bases, V lost 5 bases, and 9 bases had no gene match.

The V gene is TRBV5-8, the J gene TRBJ2-1; 8 bases fit TRBD1. The sequence was obtained from an elderly woman with acute or convalescent COVID-19. The sample taken for sequencing was peripheral blood. The CDR3 spells CASRPLDRDNNEQFF. In DNA form, the CDR3 reads TGTGCCAGCAGACCACTGGACAGGGATAACAATGAGCAGTTCTTC.